This T cell receptor (beta chain) was sequenced during a study of T-cell reconstitution after alpha-beta-depleted transplantation in children. Trimming shortened V by 2 bases and J by 6 bases, and 12 bases separated the two germline ends. The CDR3 is 13 amino acids. CDR1 is SGHRS and CDR2 is YFSETQ in the germline V gene. Unique molecular identifiers were incorporated when the TCRbeta library was constructed. Via MiXCR, TCRdb re-called the PCR reads, giving one row per CDR3 protein. The repertoire holds under 250,000 distinct CDR3 sequences, with 20% to 30% as singletons. Study conclusions and caveats: Recipient T cells and thymic progenitors that survived gave rise to the high TCRbeta diversity observed at day 60 in some patients. The main origin of T-cell counts and diversity one year after transplant was newly produced T cells. As was reported, about two months after transplant, alpha-beta T cells came from several hundred expanded graft clones.

For this clonotype: Its matching antigen is unknown.

The V call is TRBV5-1, the J call TRBJ2-7; the D is unclear. This TCR derives from a female patient aged 2-9 years who had a stem cell transplant for congenital amegakaryocytic thrombocytopenia, so the T cells may come from the graft donor. This sample comprised PBMCs, mostly from graft donor cells, obtained 360 days after TCRalphabeta/CD19-depleted stem cell transplant. The CDR3 coding sequence is TGCGCCAGCAGCTTCCTAATAGCAACCGAGCAGTACTTC. It is translated as CASSFLIATEQYF.